This T cell receptor (beta chain) was sequenced in a study of patients and donors after allogeneic stem cell transplantation. Each CDR3 protein gets one entry after TCRdb re-called the RT-PCR reads with MiXCR. This sample yields about 150,000 distinct CDR3 sequences, of which 37% are seen a single time; around half belongs to the top ten. Germline assignment: CDR1 SGHRS and CDR2 YFSETQ. The CDR3 is 14 amino acids. Deletions cut 0 bases from V and 5 bases from J, with 8 bases between. The V gene is TRBV5-1, the J gene TRBJ1-4; D is uncertain. The sequence was obtained from a human donor who was either an allogeneic HSCT recipient or a stem cell or donor lymphocyte infusion donor (not recorded which). It is not recorded whose cells these are; they may come from a transplant donor. Sequencing was carried out using blood, either unsorted or a sorted T cell fraction (not recorded which). CDR3 DNA: TGCGCCAGCAGCTTGGACGTCAGAAATGAAAAACTGTTTTTT. Its translation is CASSLDVRNEKLFF.